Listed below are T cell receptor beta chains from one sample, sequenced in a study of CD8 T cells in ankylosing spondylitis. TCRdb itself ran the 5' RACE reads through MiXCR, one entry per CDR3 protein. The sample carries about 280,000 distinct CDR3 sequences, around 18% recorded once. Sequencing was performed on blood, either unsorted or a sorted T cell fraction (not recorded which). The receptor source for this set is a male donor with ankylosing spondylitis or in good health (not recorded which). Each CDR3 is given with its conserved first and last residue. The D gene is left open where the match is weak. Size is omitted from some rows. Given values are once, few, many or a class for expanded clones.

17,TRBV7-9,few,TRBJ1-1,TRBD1,TGTGCCAGCAGCTTAGGGGAGGGGGCAGGAGGGAACACTGAAGCTTTCTTT,CASSLGEGAGGNTEAFF
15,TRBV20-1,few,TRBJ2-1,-,TGCAGTGCCCAGGGGCTAGCGGCTCTCGTCAATGAGCAGTTCTTC,CSAQGLAALVNEQFF
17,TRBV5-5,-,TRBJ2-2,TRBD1,TGTGCCAGCAGCTTGCCCCTACAGGGGTCAAACACCGGGGAGCTGTTTTTT,CASSLPLQGSNTGELFF
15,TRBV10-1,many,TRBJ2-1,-,TGCGCCAGCAGTGCGGGACGTTTCTCCTACAATGAGCAGTTCTTC,CASSAGRFSYNEQFF
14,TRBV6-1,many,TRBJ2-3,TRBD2,TGTGCCAGCAGCCGCGGGGGGCCCGAAGATACGCAGTATTTT,CASSRGGPEDTQYF
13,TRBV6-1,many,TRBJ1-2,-,TGTGCCAGCAGTATGGAGGTTAACTATGGCTACACCTTC,CASSMEVNYGYTF
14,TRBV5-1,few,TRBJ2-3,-,TGCGCCAGCAGCTTGGAACCATCCCGAGATACGCAGTATTTT,CASSLEPSRDTQYF
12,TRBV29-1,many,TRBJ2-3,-,TGCAGCGTTGAGATTGGGGCAGATACGCAGTATTTT,CSVEIGADTQYF
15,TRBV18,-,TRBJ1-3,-,TGTGCCAGCTCACCACCGCTGACCTCTGGAAACACCATATATTTT,CASSPPLTSGNTIYF
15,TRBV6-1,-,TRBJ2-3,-,TGTGCCAGCAGTGAATCTCAGGGCAGCACAGATACGCAGTATTTT,CASSESQGSTDTQYF
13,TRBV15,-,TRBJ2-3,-,TGTGCCACGAAGGGGGGAGCGAGCGATACGCAGTATTTT,CATKGGASDTQYF
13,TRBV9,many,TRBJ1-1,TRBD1,TGTGCCAGCAGCGGACAGGGAATCACTGAAGCTTTCTTT,CASSGQGITEAFF
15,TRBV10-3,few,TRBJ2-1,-,TGTGCCATCAGTGAGGGGGGACCAGCCTACAATGAGCAGTTCTTC,CAISEGGPAYNEQFF
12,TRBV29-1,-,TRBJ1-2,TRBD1,TGCAGCGTTCCGGACAGGGGGGTTGGCTACACCTTC,CSVPDRGVGYTF
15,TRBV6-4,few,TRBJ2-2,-,TGTGCCAGCAGTGAAGCCGGTGACAGAGCCGGGGAGCTGTTTTTT,CASSEAGDRAGELFF
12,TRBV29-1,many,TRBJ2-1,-,TGCAGCGTTGACAGGGGACACAATGAGCAGTTCTTC,CSVDRGHNEQFF
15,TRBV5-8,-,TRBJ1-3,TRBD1,TGTGCCAGCAGAATCGGACAGGGAATAGGAAACACCATATATTTT,CASRIGQGIGNTIYF
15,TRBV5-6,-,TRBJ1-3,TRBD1,TGTGCCAGCAGCCTAAGGACAGGGTCTGGAAACACCATATATTTT,CASSLRTGSGNTIYF
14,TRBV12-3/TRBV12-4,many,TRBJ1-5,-,TGTGCCAGCAGCCCGGACAGACCCAATCAGCCCCAGCATTTT,CASSPDRPNQPQHF
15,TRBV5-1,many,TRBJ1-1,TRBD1,TGCGCCAGCAGCGGGGGACAGTTCATGAACACTGAAGCTTTCTTT,CASSGGQFMNTEAFF
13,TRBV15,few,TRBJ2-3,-,TGTGCCACCAGCAGACCTACCACAGATACGCAGTATTTT,CATSRPTTDTQYF
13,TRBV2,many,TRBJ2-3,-,TGTGCCAGCAGTTCCAGATGGGGAGATACGCAGTATTTT,CASSSRWGDTQYF
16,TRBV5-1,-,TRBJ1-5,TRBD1,TGCGCCAGCAGCTTAGGGACAGGAGTTAGCAATCAGCCCCAGCATTTT,CASSLGTGVSNQPQHF
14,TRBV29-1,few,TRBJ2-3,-,TGCAGCGTTGCTGGGGGCAGTGGCACAGATACGCAGTATTTT,CSVAGGSGTDTQYF
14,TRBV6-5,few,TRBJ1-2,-,TGTGCCAGCAGTTACTCGCAGGGGAGCAGTGGCTACACCTTC,CASSYSQGSSGYTF
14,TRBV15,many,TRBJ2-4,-,TGTGCCACCAGCAGAGGTGAGAGGGGCAACATTCAGTACTTC,CATSRGERGNIQYF
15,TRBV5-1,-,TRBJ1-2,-,TGCGCCAGCAGCACGGGACGGTCAGGGAACTATGGCTACACCTTC,CASSTGRSGNYGYTF
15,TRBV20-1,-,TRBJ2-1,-,TGCAGTGCTAGAAGCGGAATAAGCTCCTACAATGAGCAGTTCTTC,CSARSGISSYNEQFF
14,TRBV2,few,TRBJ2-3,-,TGTGCCAGCAGTGAAGGCGTAGGCACAGATACGCAGTATTTT,CASSEGVGTDTQYF
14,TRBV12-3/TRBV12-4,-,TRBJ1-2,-,TGTGCCAGCAGTTTAACAAGGCCATCCTATGGCTACACCTTC,CASSLTRPSYGYTF
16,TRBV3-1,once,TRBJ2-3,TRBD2,TGTGCCAGCAGCCAATTTAGCGGGACTAGCACAGATACGCAGTATTTT,CASSQFSGTSTDTQYF